The source of this TCR beta chain is a study of CD8 T cells in ankylosing spondylitis. Findings and caveats of the study: Characteristic of ankylosing spondylitis blood, it appeared, was a TCR beta motif comprising roughly eight highly homologous variants. Reports say disease-linked clones showed up significantly more in matched ankylosing spondylitis synovial fluid.

Scientists made TCR beta libraries using quantitative 5'-RACE with molecular barcodes. TCRdb called the 5' RACE reads again in MiXCR, with one record for every CDR3 protein. The sample has more than 650,000 distinct CDR3 sequences, 10% to 15% seen once. Of note for this clonotype: Its antigen is unidentified.

The sequence was obtained from a male donor with ankylosing spondylitis. Sequencing input: blood, either unsorted or a sorted T cell fraction (not recorded which).

The CDR3: CASRRDHNYGYTF. CDR3 sequence (DNA): TGTGCCAGCCGGCGGGATCATAACTATGGCTACACCTTC. The genes are TRBV6-1 and TRBJ1-2; D gene ambiguous. There are 13 residues in the CDR3. Germline assignment: CDR1 MNHNS and CDR2 SASEGT. Trimming removed 8 bases from V and 1 base from J, with 11 bases in between.